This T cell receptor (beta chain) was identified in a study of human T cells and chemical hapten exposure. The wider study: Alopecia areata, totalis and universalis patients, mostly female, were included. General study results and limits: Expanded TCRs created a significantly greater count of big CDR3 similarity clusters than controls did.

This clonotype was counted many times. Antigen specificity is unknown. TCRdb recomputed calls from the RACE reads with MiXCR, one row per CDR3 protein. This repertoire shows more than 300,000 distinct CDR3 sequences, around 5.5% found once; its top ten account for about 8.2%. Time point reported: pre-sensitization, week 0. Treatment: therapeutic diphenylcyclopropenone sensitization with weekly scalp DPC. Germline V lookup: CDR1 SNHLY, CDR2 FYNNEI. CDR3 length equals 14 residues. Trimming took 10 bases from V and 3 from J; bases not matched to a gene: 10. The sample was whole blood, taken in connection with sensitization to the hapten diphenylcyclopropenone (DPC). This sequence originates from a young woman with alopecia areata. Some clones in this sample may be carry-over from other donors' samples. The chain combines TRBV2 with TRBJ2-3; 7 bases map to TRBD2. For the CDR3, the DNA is TGTGCCATACCTGGGTCGGGGGGAACAGATACGCAGTATTTT. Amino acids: CAIPGSGGTDTQYF.